The next 32 T cell receptor beta chains were all read from a single sample in a study of identical twins. TCRdb redid the calling of the 5' RACE reads with MiXCR, one entry per CDR3 protein. The top ten clones hold about an eighth of a sample with more than 600,000 distinct CDR3 sequences, around a sixth of them seen once. These data also featured in a second study, about T cells expressing NK-cell markers.

Input material: PBMCs. Source of these receptors: a young woman in good health.

V gene TRBV7-3 combines with J gene TRBJ2-5; D may be TRBD1 (6 bases). The CDR3 totals 13 residues. Trimming removed 6 bases from V and 4 bases from J, with 12 bases in between. Germline V CDR1 and CDR2: SGHTA, FQGTGA. CDR3 amino acids: CASRRTVGETQYF. The CDR3 region has the DNA TGTGCCAGCAGGAGGACAGTTGGAGAGACCCAGTACTTC.

The J gene is TRBJ2-1, the V gene TRBV10-2; possibly TRBD1 for D (6 bases). This CDR3 has 13 amino acids. Deletions cut 8 bases from V and 9 bases from J, with 17 bases between. Germline values: CDR1 WSHSY, CDR2 SAAADI. CDR3 sequence (DNA): TGCGCCAGCGGAAACGCACAGGGTGGTGAGCAGTTCTTC. Amino acid sequence: CASGNAQGGEQFF.

The rearrangement uses TRBV3-1 and TRBJ1-6, with D unresolved. Germline-derived CDR1 and CDR2 are LGHDT and YNNKEL (reference sequence). The V end lost 4 bases, the J end lost 7 bases, and 14 bases lay between the germline ends. The CDR3 covers 15 residues. This chain's CDR3 is CASSRRSDANSPLHF. In DNA form, the CDR3 reads TGTGCCAGCAGCCGACGGTCCGACGCGAATTCACCCCTCCACTTT.

This clonotype was counted between two and nine times. The chain employs TRBV29-1 and TRBJ2-4; D is uncertain. The CDR3 is 12 residues long. Deletions cut 4 bases from V and 5 bases from J, with 9 bases between. The germline CDR1 and CDR2 sequences are SQVTM and ANQGSEA. The CDR3 nucleotides read TGCAGCGTTGGGGGTGTGGAAAACATTCAGTACTTC. Translation: CSVGGVENIQYF.

CDR3 protein: CASSTRGEAFF. The DNA of the CDR3 is TGTGCCAGTAGTACCAGGGGTGAAGCTTTCTTT. The rearrangement joins TRBV19 to TRBJ1-1, with a weak D call TRBD1 (6 bases). Looked up from germline, CDR1 is LNHDA and CDR2 is SQIVND (reference sequence). The CDR3 loop spans 11 amino acids. V was cut by 4 bases and J by 7 bases, with 7 bases left in between.

This clonotype was seen a handful of times. The chain combines TRBV2 with TRBJ2-1, with a weak D call TRBD2 (5 bases). This CDR3 spans 15 amino acids. Trimming left V 2 bases short and J 4 bases short, with 12 bases between. Germline CDR1 SNHLY, CDR2 FYNNEI. CDR3: CASSERRGYYNEQFF. The CDR3 DNA follows: TGTGCCAGCAGTGAACGACGCGGGTATTACAATGAGCAGTTCTTC.

The gene calls are TRBV20-1 and TRBJ1-1; D is uncertain. Per the germline V gene, CDR1 is DFQATT and CDR2 is SNEGSKA (reference sequence). Trimming took off 6 bases at V and 3 bases at J, with 11 bases between the two ends. The CDR3 is made up of 12 amino acids. The CDR3 coding sequence is TGCAGTGCCCCAAGGGCCGACACTGAAGCTTTCTTT. It encodes CSAPRADTEAFF.

This clonotype was counted at least ten times. This chain links TRBV20-1 with TRBJ2-7; no clear D gene. Germline V CDR1 and CDR2: DFQATT, SNEGSKA (reference sequence). This CDR3 has 10 amino acids. V was cut by 6 bases and J by 5 bases, with 8 bases left in between. CDR3 sequence (DNA): TGCAGTGCCCTCGCGAACGAGCAGTACTTC. This codes for CSALANEQYF.

The chain joins TRBV4-2 to TRBJ2-1, with 9 nucleotides matching TRBD2. From germline, CDR1 is LGHNA and CDR2 YNFKEQ. The J segment lost 4 bases and the V segment lost 1 base, leaving 8 bases of the junction unmatched. This CDR3 has 17 amino acids. CDR3 coding DNA: TGTGCCAGCAGCCAAGGGATAGCGGGAGCTCAATACAATGAGCAGTTCTTC. Its protein is CASSQGIAGAQYNEQFF.

This clonotype was picked up a small number of times. The V call is TRBV15, the J call TRBJ1-1; no reliable D call. The CDR3 contains 12 residues. The germline V gene encodes CDR1 LNHNV and CDR2 YYDKDF (reference sequence). The V end was cut by 8 bases, the J end by 6 bases, with 13 bases between. The CDR3 region is CATGLVAAEAFF. The CDR3 coding sequence is TGTGCCACCGGACTCGTGGCCGCTGAAGCTTTCTTT. Full variable domain (rest looked up from reference TRBV15 and TRBJ1-1): DAMVIQNPRYQVTQFGKPVTLSCSQTLNHNVMYWYQQKSSQAPKLLFHYYDKDFNNEADTPDNFQSRRPNTSFCFLDIRSPGLGDTAMYLCATGLVAAEAFFGQGTRLTVV.

V and J are TRBV6-5 and TRBJ2-5; D gene uncertain. Germline CDR1 is MNHEY and CDR2 is SVGAGI. The CDR3 contains 15 residues. V lost 2 bases and J 4 bases, leaving 14 bases between the germline ends. The CDR3 region is CASSYAALRVETQYF. The CDR3, as DNA: TGTGCCAGCAGTTACGCTGCTTTGAGAGTAGAGACCCAGTACTTC.

The rearrangement links TRBV5-1 to TRBJ2-3, with 10 bases fitting TRBD2. Germline trimming cut 1 base from V and 1 base from J; bases unmatched to any gene: 9. The CDR3 spans 18 residues. CDR1 SGHRS and CDR2 YFSETQ come from the germline V gene. The CDR3 region has the DNA TGCGCCAGCAGCTTGAACGGCCTAGCGGGGGCCCGCACAGATACGCAGTATTTT. It specifies CASSLNGLAGARTDTQYF.

The V gene is TRBV6-1, the J gene TRBJ2-2; 7 positions agree with TRBD1. Germline V gives CDR1 MNHNS, CDR2 SASEGT. The CDR3 runs 14 residues. V shed 6 bases, J shed 6 bases, and the junction held 7 bases outside the gene matches. The CDR3 loop is CASSPFTGAGELFF. CDR3 in DNA: TGTGCCAGCAGCCCCTTTACAGGGGCCGGGGAGCTGTTTTTT.

This clonotype was observed a handful of times. This chain links TRBV14 with TRBJ2-1, with no clear D. Per germline, CDR1 SGHDN and CDR2 FVKESK. V lost 1 base, J lost 0 bases, and 10 bases lay in between. The CDR3 is 16 residues long. CDR3 loop: CASSQVPRLSYNEQFF. The CDR3 DNA is TGTGCCAGCAGCCAAGTCCCCCGACTCTCCTACAATGAGCAGTTCTTC.

This chain joins TRBV7-9 and TRBJ2-7; 8 bases line up with TRBD1. V trimming: 4 bases; J trimming: 0 bases; junction bases outside the gene matches: 5. The germline CDR1 and CDR2 sequences are SEHNR and FQNEAQ (reference sequence). This CDR3 comprises 15 residues. In DNA, the CDR3 is TGTGCCAGCAGCTCCGGGACAGGTAACTCCTACGAGCAGTACTTC. Translation: CASSSGTGNSYEQYF.

The chain links TRBV30 to TRBJ2-7; either TRBD1 or TRBD2 may fit D (5 bases each). Trimming took off 2 bases at V and 3 bases at J, with 11 bases between the two ends. The germline CDR1 and CDR2 sequences are GTSNPN and SVGIG (reference sequence). The CDR3 contains 13 residues. This CDR3 is CAWSSWDGYEQYF. CDR3 DNA: TGTGCCTGGAGTTCCTGGGACGGCTACGAGCAGTACTTC.

This clonotype came up a few times. The rearrangement joins TRBV6-1 to TRBJ2-3; 12 bases match TRBD2. The CDR3 consists of 17 residues. Germline V lookup: CDR1 MNHNS, CDR2 SASEGT. Losses at the gene ends were 5 bases for V and 0 bases for J; bases not matched to a gene: 6. The CDR3 region is CASSRLAGVSSTDTQYF. CDR3 in DNA: TGTGCCAGCAGTCGACTAGCGGGGGTCTCTAGCACAGATACGCAGTATTTT.

The CDR3 DNA is TGTGCCAGCAGCCGCGACGGATCGAGAGGACAGCCCCAGCATTTT. Amino acid sequence: CASSRDGSRGQPQHF. This chain connects TRBV7-9 to TRBJ1-5; no firm D call. The CDR3 has 15 residues. The V and J ends lost 5 bases and 7 bases respectively, with 18 bases between them. Germline assignment: CDR1 SEHNR and CDR2 FQNEAQ (reference sequence).

This chain joins TRBV4-1 and TRBJ2-3; 8 bases line up with TRBD2. Germline V gives CDR1 MGHRA, CDR2 YSYEKL. J gave up 4 bases and V 4 bases, and 4 bases lay outside the gene matches. The CDR3 is 14 amino acids. The CDR3 nucleotides are TGCGCCAGCAGCCTAATTAGCGGGGCAGATACGCAGTATTTT. This translates into CASSLISGADTQYF.

This clonotype occurred a few times. The genes are TRBV6-5 and TRBJ2-7; tentative D call: TRBD1 (5 bases). CDR3 length: 13 residues. The V gene lost 2 bases and the J gene lost 3 bases, with 8 bases spanning the gap. Per the germline V gene, CDR1 is MNHEY and CDR2 is SVGAGI. DNA of the CDR3: TGTGCCAGCAGTTACGGGGCCTTCTACGAGCAGTACTTC. It encodes CASSYGAFYEQYF.

The chain has TRBV9 and TRBJ2-1, with 9 bases fitting TRBD2. The CDR3 consists of 15 residues. Per germline, CDR1 SGDLS and CDR2 YYNGEE. The V gene end was trimmed by 0 bases and the J gene end by 8 bases; junction bases not matched to a gene: 6. The CDR3 coding sequence is TGTGCCAGCAGCGTAGTTAGCGGGAGTGTACATGAGCAGTTCTTC. Translating gives CASSVVSGSVHEQFF.

This clonotype was recorded a few times. The chain recombines TRBV12-3 or TRBV12-4 with TRBJ1-3, with 8 bases that match TRBD1. The CDR3 extends over 14 amino acids. The J segment lost 6 bases and the V segment lost 6 bases, leaving 7 bases of the junction unmatched. The CDR3 nucleotides are TGTGCCAGCAGGCCGACAGGGGTGGAAAACACCATATATTTT. This translates into CASRPTGVENTIYF.

The rearrangement uses TRBV6-1 and TRBJ2-7, with D unresolved. Germline V gene data show CDR1 as MNHNS and CDR2 as SASEGT. The CDR3 loop spans 13 amino acids. V lost 5 bases and J lost 5, with 13 bases in between. The CDR3 DNA reads TGTGCCAGCAGTCCGCTACTGCGGAACGAGCAGTACTTC. It is translated as CASSPLLRNEQYF.

This clonotype appeared a few times. The V and J genes are TRBV7-9 and TRBJ2-6; the D is unclear. Trimming removed 3 bases from V and 0 bases from J, with 6 bases in between. Germline V gene lookup returns CDR1 SEHNR and CDR2 FQNEAQ (reference sequence). The CDR3 has 15 amino acids. In DNA, the CDR3 is TGTGCCAGCAGCTTTAGGATCTCTGGGGCCAACGTCCTGACTTTC. Protein sequence: CASSFRISGANVLTF.

The chain carries TRBV12-3 or TRBV12-4 and TRBJ2-5, with D possibly matching TRBD1 (5 bases). V lost 1 base to trimming and J lost 3 bases, with 12 bases between them. This CDR3 contains 15 residues. The CDR3 DNA reads TGTGCCAGCAGTTTAGGGGCAGGGCTCGAAGAGACCCAGTACTTC. Translated, it gives CASSLGAGLEETQYF.

The gene calls are TRBV12-3 or TRBV12-4 and TRBJ1-1, with 7 bases that match TRBD1. V dropped 7 bases and J dropped 1; count of bases not matched to a gene: 9. The CDR3 has 15 residues. CDR3 loop: CASKYRGQTNTEAFF. Here the CDR3 DNA reads TGTGCCAGCAAGTACCGGGGACAGACGAACACTGAAGCTTTCTTT.

This clonotype turned up a few times. The gene calls are TRBV7-9 and TRBJ1-4, with a possible D match to TRBD1 (5 bases). In germline, CDR1 is SEHNR, CDR2 FQNEAQ (reference sequence). This CDR3 has 15 residues. The V and J ends lost 5 bases and 6 bases respectively, with 16 bases between them. This CDR3 is CASSQGPTGDEKLFF. The CDR3 bases are TGTGCCAGCAGCCAGGGCCCTACCGGGGATGAAAAACTGTTTTTT.

This sequence joins TRBV29-1 and TRBJ1-1; 7 bases align to TRBD1. Germline assignment: CDR1 SQVTM and CDR2 ANQGSEA. After removal of 5 bases from V and 5 bases from J, the junction contained 11 bases not matched to a gene. CDR3 size: 14 residues. The CDR3: CSVTGVNLGTEAFF. The CDR3 bases are TGCAGCGTTACAGGGGTCAACCTAGGGACTGAAGCTTTCTTT.

The table lists this clonotype with many counts. Written as DNA, the CDR3 is TGTGCCAGCAGTTATTCGGGACTCCCCTACAATGAGCAGTTCTTC. Residues: CASSYSGLPYNEQFF. The rearrangement joins TRBV12-3 or TRBV12-4 to TRBJ2-1; possible D gene TRBD2, 6 bases. Trimming removed 4 bases at V and 2 bases at J, with 12 bases between. This CDR3 spans 15 amino acids.

The rearrangement joins TRBV20-1 to TRBJ2-1; TRBD2 matches at 7 bases. Per germline, CDR1 DFQATT and CDR2 SNEGSKA (reference sequence). The CDR3 loop spans 14 amino acids. J lost 4 bases, V lost 5 bases, and 8 bases had no gene match. The CDR3 reads CSASGLMAYNEQFF. The CDR3 nucleotides read TGCAGTGCTTCGGGACTAATGGCTTACAATGAGCAGTTCTTC.

V and J are TRBV5-1 and TRBJ2-5, with 7 bases that match TRBD1. Germline loops: CDR1 SGHRS, CDR2 YFSETQ. The CDR3 spans 14 residues. V lost 3 bases and J lost 3; bases outside the gene matches: 5. The CDR3 reads CASSWTGTEETQYF. The CDR3 nucleotides are TGCGCCAGCAGCTGGACCGGGACAGAAGAGACCCAGTACTTC.

This clonotype was picked up a small number of times. The V call is TRBV12-3 or TRBV12-4, the J call TRBJ2-3; D tentatively reads TRBD1 or TRBD2 (6 bases each). CDR3 length: 15 residues. The V and J ends lost 6 bases and 6 bases respectively, with 19 bases between them. CDR3 loop: CASSKGGTLQDTQYF. Here the CDR3 DNA reads TGTGCCAGCAGCAAAGGGGGGACCCTACAGGATACGCAGTATTTT.